One sample yielded the 2 T cell receptor beta chains listed below, sequenced in a study of cytomegalovirus exposure and HLA in healthy donors. Profiled with immunoSEQ multiplex PCR; TCRdb holds only in-frame clones, not every one. Of some 150,000 clones detected, 85% to 90% appear once; the ten largest clones hold about 3.5%. The sequencing input was PBMCs. The receptors originated from a woman aged 18 to 35 in good health and CMV-seropositive.

The chain couples TRBV4-1 to TRBJ2-7, with 10 bases matching TRBD1. The V segment lost 1 base and the J segment 3 bases; nucleotides outside the gene matches: 6. The CDR3 runs to 16 residues. Germline CDR1 reads MGHRA; CDR2 reads YSYEKL. This chain's CDR3 is CASSQGPGQGVYEQYF. In nucleotides, the CDR3 is TGCGCCAGCAGCCAAGGCCCAGGACAGGGGGTCTACGAGCAGTACTTC.

The CDR3 spells CAWSVHPDHYRYEQYF. CDR3 nucleotides: TGTGCCTGGAGTGTACACCCCGACCACTACCGATACGAGCAGTACTTC. The J gene is TRBJ2-7, the V gene TRBV30, with D uncertain. Trimming stripped 0 bases from V and 4 bases from J, with 19 bases between. Germline V gives CDR1 GTSNPN, CDR2 SVGIG (reference sequence). This CDR3 has 16 residues.